What follows are 5 T cell receptor beta chains derived from one specimen sequenced in a study of blood T cell repertoires in COVID-19 (TCRdb year 2020). Libraries came from the immunoSEQ multiplex PCR assay. TCRdb stores this immuneACCESS table with in-frame sequences only. Part of the clones is absent; in the studies checked, under half of the shortfall reflects unresolved V genes, and no reason is known for the rest. The sample records about 230,000 clones, just under 90% of which are singletons. The ten most abundant clones make up 4% of the sample. The sequenced sample was PBMCs or T cells enriched from blood (not recorded which). Receptor source: a woman aged 25 to 39 with acute COVID-19.

V usage is TRBV29-1 and J usage is TRBJ1-5; TRBD1 matches at 10 bases. The ends lost 0 bases at V and 6 bases at J; junction bases unmatched: 8. The germline CDR1 and CDR2 sequences are SQVTM and ANQGSEA. This CDR3 spans 16 amino acids. The DNA of the CDR3 is TGCAGCGTTGAAGAAGGACAGGGGGAAGGTGGTCAGCCCCAGCATTTT. It yields the protein CSVEEGQGEGGQPQHF.

The chain joins TRBV3-1 (or the pseudogene TRBV3-2) to TRBJ1-5; D is uncertain. CDR3 size: 15 residues. Germline CDR1 is LGHDT and CDR2 is YNNKEL (reference sequence). V was clipped by 4 bases and J by 3 bases, with 13 bases between them. The CDR3 DNA follows: TGTGCCAGCAGCCCTTCAGGAATCACCAATCAGCCCCAGCATTTT. This codes for CASSPSGITNQPQHF.

V and J are TRBV19 and TRBJ1-4; 8 nucleotides agree with TRBD1. Germline-derived CDR1 and CDR2 are LNHDA and SQIVND (reference sequence). V was clipped by 5 bases and J by 14 bases; unmatched bases: 13. This CDR3 is built from 14 residues. The CDR3 sequence: CASSASRDRYRLFF. The CDR3 DNA sequence: TGTGCCAGTAGTGCGTCCCGGGACAGGTATCGGCTGTTTTTT. Complete variable domain (other parts from reference TRBV19 and TRBJ1-4): DGGITQSPKYLFRKEGQNVTLSCEQNLNHDAMYWYRQDPGQGLRLIYYSQIVNDFQKGDIAEGYSVSREKKESFPLTVTSAQKNPTAFYLCASSASRDRYRLFFGSGTQLSVL.

The chain couples TRBV19 to TRBJ2-1, with D unclear. This CDR3 region has 11 residues. CDR1 and CDR2 from the germline V gene are LNHDA and SQIVND (reference sequence). Trimming shortened V by 8 bases and J by 8 bases, and 10 bases separated the two germline ends. The CDR3 DNA sequence: TGTGCCAGTCACCACCGGTATGAGCAGTTCTTC. Protein sequence: CASHHRYEQFF.

The chain uses TRBV29-1 and TRBJ1-1, with D possibly TRBD1 on 5 matching bases. Trimming removed 4 bases at V and 1 base at J, with 13 bases between. The CDR3 covers 14 residues. Per the germline V gene, CDR1 is SQVTM and CDR2 is ANQGSEA. CDR3 DNA sequence: TGCAGCGTTGGCGGGGGACGGAAGAACACTGAAGCTTTCTTT. Amino acid sequence: CSVGGGRKNTEAFF.